These T cell receptor beta chains were read from a single sample in a study of beta chain features in type 1 diabetes. The table came from immunoSEQ multiplex PCR; TCRdb's copy has only in-frame clones and leaves some out. The table lists about 700,000 clones, 13% of them singletons, with less than 0.025% in the top ten. Sample: naive CD4+ T cells from blood. The receptors derive from a man between 18 and 35 years old with type 1 diabetes. Both conserved end residues are part of each CDR3. Each record gives: V gene, clone size, D gene, J gene, CDR3 DNA, CDR3 protein. A D gene is named only where the DNA matches it firmly. Where a row states a size, it is once, few, many or the class of an expanded clone; other rows omit it.

v_call: TRBV25-1; clone_size: few; d_call: .; j_call: TRBJ2-5; cdr3_nt: TGTGCCAGCAGTGAATTGGAGCAGCCCCAAGAGACCCAGTACTTC; cdr3_aa: CASSELEQPQETQYF
v_call: TRBV7-8; clone_size: few; d_call: TRBD1; j_call: TRBJ1-1; cdr3_nt: TGTGCCAGCAGCTTAAGGACAGGGGACATGAACACTGAAGCTTTCTTT; cdr3_aa: CASSLRTGDMNTEAFF
v_call: TRBV15; clone_size: .; d_call: .; j_call: TRBJ2-1; cdr3_nt: TGTGCCACCAGCAGTCTCACAGGGAAAGTAATTGGTGAGCAGTTCTTC; cdr3_aa: CATSSLTGKVIGEQFF
v_call: TRBV30; clone_size: few; d_call: TRBD1; j_call: TRBJ2-3; cdr3_nt: TGTGCCTGGAGTGACTCAACAGGGGATTGGACAGATACGCAGTATTTT; cdr3_aa: CAWSDSTGDWTDTQYF
v_call: TRBV7-2; clone_size: few; d_call: .; j_call: TRBJ1-4; cdr3_nt: TGTGCCAGCAGGGGAGGGGCAACTAATGAAAAACTGTTTTTT; cdr3_aa: CASRGGATNEKLFF
v_call: TRBV18; clone_size: few; d_call: TRBD2; j_call: TRBJ2-5; cdr3_nt: TGTGCCAGCTCACCACGTCGCGGGGGCCAAGAGACCCAGTACTTC; cdr3_aa: CASSPRRGGQETQYF
v_call: TRBV9; clone_size: .; d_call: .; j_call: TRBJ1-1; cdr3_nt: TGTGCCAGCAGCGTAGTCCCTGAAGCCGGAGCTTTCTTT; cdr3_aa: CASSVVPEAGAFF
v_call: TRBV19; clone_size: .; d_call: .; j_call: TRBJ2-5; cdr3_nt: TGTGCCAGTAGTATGACGGTAGTTCCTCAAGAGACCCAGTACTTC; cdr3_aa: CASSMTVVPQETQYF
v_call: TRBV29-1; clone_size: .; d_call: .; j_call: TRBJ1-1; cdr3_nt: TGCAGCTACGGGAGGGTGAACACTGAAGCTTTCTTT; cdr3_aa: CSYGRVNTEAFF
v_call: TRBV30; clone_size: .; d_call: TRBD2; j_call: TRBJ2-2; cdr3_nt: TGTGCCTGGAGTGTAGGGAGCGGGGTGATCGGGGAGCTGTTTTTT; cdr3_aa: CAWSVGSGVIGELFF
v_call: TRBV9; clone_size: few; d_call: .; j_call: TRBJ2-3; cdr3_nt: TGTGCCAGCAGCGAACTCAGGGGTGGCACAGATACGCAGTATTTT; cdr3_aa: CASSELRGGTDTQYF
v_call: TRBV21-1; clone_size: few; d_call: .; j_call: TRBJ1-2; cdr3_nt: TGTGCCAGCAGCAAAGGAGTAGGAGGGAACTATGGCTACACCTTC; cdr3_aa: CASSKGVGGNYGYTF
v_call: TRBV11-2; clone_size: few; d_call: TRBD2; j_call: TRBJ2-5; cdr3_nt: TGTGCCAGCAGCTCGACTAGCGGGGCTGGGACCCAGTACTTC; cdr3_aa: CASSSTSGAGTQYF
v_call: TRBV30; clone_size: few; d_call: TRBD1; j_call: TRBJ2-7; cdr3_nt: TGTGCCTGGACCCCGGCGGGACAGGGGTTGTACGAGCAGTACTTC; cdr3_aa: CAWTPAGQGLYEQYF
v_call: TRBV10-3; clone_size: .; d_call: TRBD2; j_call: TRBJ2-5; cdr3_nt: TGTGCCATCAGTAGGGGACTAGCGGGGACCAACCAAGAGACCCAGTACTTC; cdr3_aa: CAISRGLAGTNQETQYF
v_call: TRBV5-6; clone_size: .; d_call: TRBD2; j_call: TRBJ2-1; cdr3_nt: TGTGCCAGCAGCTTGGGCGTAGCGGGGGGCCTCTCCTACAATGAGCAGTTCTTC; cdr3_aa: CASSLGVAGGLSYNEQFF
v_call: TRBV13; clone_size: .; d_call: TRBD1; j_call: TRBJ1-2; cdr3_nt: TGTGCCAGCAGCCAGAATTTGTACCCCCTCACAGGGGGCAATGGCTACACCTTC; cdr3_aa: CASSQNLYPLTGGNGYTF
v_call: TRBV10-3; clone_size: .; d_call: .; j_call: TRBJ1-4; cdr3_nt: TGTGCCATCAGTGATAGTTCTGGACCTAATGAAAAACTGTTTTTT; cdr3_aa: CAISDSSGPNEKLFF
v_call: TRBV25-1; clone_size: .; d_call: .; j_call: TRBJ1-4; cdr3_nt: TGTGCCAGCAGTGAATCTGGGGGATCTAATGAAAAACTGTTTTTT; cdr3_aa: CASSESGGSNEKLFF
v_call: TRBV2; clone_size: .; d_call: .; j_call: TRBJ2-7; cdr3_nt: TGTGCCAGCACCATAGGGACCTTGAGCTCCTACGAGCAGTACTTC; cdr3_aa: CASTIGTLSSYEQYF
v_call: TRBV7-8; clone_size: few; d_call: TRBD1; j_call: TRBJ1-3; cdr3_nt: TGTGCCAGCAGCTTGGACAGGCTAAGGGCCTCTGGAAACACCATATATTTT; cdr3_aa: CASSLDRLRASGNTIYF
v_call: TRBV6-5; clone_size: .; d_call: .; j_call: TRBJ2-5; cdr3_nt: TGTGCCAGCAGTTACGGTGGCTCACAAGAGACCCAGTACTTC; cdr3_aa: CASSYGGSQETQYF
v_call: TRBV6-5; clone_size: few; d_call: TRBD1; j_call: TRBJ2-3; cdr3_nt: TGTGCCACCTCATGGACAGGGGAAGATACGCAGTATTTT; cdr3_aa: CATSWTGEDTQYF
v_call: TRBV29-1; clone_size: .; d_call: .; j_call: TRBJ1-1; cdr3_nt: TGCAGCGTTGAAGCCCAACCGGGAGACACTGAAGCTTTCTTT; cdr3_aa: CSVEAQPGDTEAFF
v_call: TRBV6-1; clone_size: few; d_call: TRBD1; j_call: TRBJ1-6; cdr3_nt: TGTGCCAGCATCCGGGACAGCAATTATAATTCACCCCTCCACTTT; cdr3_aa: CASIRDSNYNSPLHF
v_call: TRBV2; clone_size: .; d_call: TRBD1; j_call: TRBJ2-7; cdr3_nt: TGTGCCAGCAGTGAACAGGGGGATATCTACGAGCAGTACTTC; cdr3_aa: CASSEQGDIYEQYF
v_call: TRBV4-1; clone_size: .; d_call: TRBD1; j_call: TRBJ1-4; cdr3_nt: TGCGCCAGCAGCCCAGGGGGAACAGGGTTCGGTGAAAAACTGTTTTTT; cdr3_aa: CASSPGGTGFGEKLFF
v_call: TRBV27; clone_size: few; d_call: .; j_call: TRBJ1-1; cdr3_nt: TGTGCCAGCAGGGGGGTGGCTGGTGAAGCTTTCTTT; cdr3_aa: CASRGVAGEAFF
v_call: TRBV21-1; clone_size: .; d_call: .; j_call: TRBJ2-1; cdr3_nt: TGTGCCAGCAGCGAAGGGGGACAGGGTGTCTACAATGAGCAGTTCTTC; cdr3_aa: CASSEGGQGVYNEQFF
v_call: TRBV27; clone_size: .; d_call: .; j_call: TRBJ1-4; cdr3_nt: TGTGCCAGCAGTTTTCAAGGGACTAATGAAAAACTGTTTTTT; cdr3_aa: CASSFQGTNEKLFF
v_call: TRBV29-1; clone_size: few; d_call: .; j_call: TRBJ2-7; cdr3_nt: TGCAGCGTTACCAGTACGTTAGTCTACGAGCAGTACTTC; cdr3_aa: CSVTSTLVYEQYF
v_call: TRBV5-4; clone_size: .; d_call: TRBD1; j_call: TRBJ2-1; cdr3_nt: TGTGCCAGCAGCACACCGGGACAGGGACTAAATGAGCAGTTCTTC; cdr3_aa: CASSTPGQGLNEQFF
v_call: TRBV7-3; clone_size: few; d_call: .; j_call: TRBJ2-1; cdr3_nt: TGTGCCAGCAGCCCCAGCGAAAAGTATGAGCAGTTCTTC; cdr3_aa: CASSPSEKYEQFF
v_call: TRBV5-4; clone_size: few; d_call: .; j_call: TRBJ2-1; cdr3_nt: TGTGCCAGCAGCTCAGGGGTTATAGCGGGTAATTACAATGAGCAGTTCTTC; cdr3_aa: CASSSGVIAGNYNEQFF
v_call: TRBV6-1; clone_size: .; d_call: TRBD1; j_call: TRBJ2-1; cdr3_nt: TGTGCCGGACAGGTAGAGCAGTTCTTC; cdr3_aa: CAGQVEQFF
v_call: TRBV18; clone_size: .; d_call: .; j_call: TRBJ2-2; cdr3_nt: TGTGCCAGCTCACCAATGGAGTTCACGGTGGATACCGGGGAGCTGTTTTTT; cdr3_aa: CASSPMEFTVDTGELFF
v_call: TRBV7-2; clone_size: .; d_call: .; j_call: TRBJ2-3; cdr3_nt: TGTGCCAGCAGCTTAGTTCGAGGGACCGGCACAGATACGCAGTATTTT; cdr3_aa: CASSLVRGTGTDTQYF
v_call: TRBV4-1; clone_size: few; d_call: .; j_call: TRBJ2-3; cdr3_nt: TGCGCCAGCAGCCTTCTAGGGAGCGTTGGTGGTGATACGCAGTATTTT; cdr3_aa: CASSLLGSVGGDTQYF
v_call: TRBV29-1; clone_size: .; d_call: TRBD2; j_call: TRBJ2-3; cdr3_nt: TGCAGCGTTGAGAGCCGGCGGGGGAGCACAGATACGCAGTATTTT; cdr3_aa: CSVESRRGSTDTQYF
v_call: TRBV4-1; clone_size: .; d_call: TRBD2; j_call: TRBJ2-5; cdr3_nt: TGCGCCAGCAGCCGAAGCGGGGCCCTCCAAGAGACCCAGTACTTC; cdr3_aa: CASSRSGALQETQYF
v_call: TRBV7-8; clone_size: few; d_call: TRBD1; j_call: TRBJ2-2; cdr3_nt: TGTGCCAGCAGCACCCGGGACAGGGAATTGGCCGGGGAGCTGTTTTTT; cdr3_aa: CASSTRDRELAGELFF
v_call: TRBV27; clone_size: few; d_call: TRBD1; j_call: TRBJ1-2; cdr3_nt: TGTGCCAGCAGCATTGGACAGGGGTATGGCTACACCTTC; cdr3_aa: CASSIGQGYGYTF
v_call: TRBV19; clone_size: few; d_call: .; j_call: TRBJ2-7; cdr3_nt: TGTGCCAGTAGTTGGACAGCTACCTACGAGCAGTACTTC; cdr3_aa: CASSWTATYEQYF
v_call: TRBV15; clone_size: .; d_call: TRBD1; j_call: TRBJ2-7; cdr3_nt: TGTGCCACCAGCAGCCAACAGGGGGCTAACGAGCAGTACTTC; cdr3_aa: CATSSQQGANEQYF
v_call: TRBV5-1; clone_size: many; d_call: .; j_call: TRBJ1-1; cdr3_nt: TGCGCCAGCAGCTTGAACACTGAAGCTTTCTTT; cdr3_aa: CASSLNTEAFF
v_call: TRBV6-1; clone_size: .; d_call: .; j_call: TRBJ1-4; cdr3_nt: TGTGCCAGCTCCGAAGTGGGGGCCAGGGAAAAACTGTTTTTT; cdr3_aa: CASSEVGAREKLFF
v_call: TRBV6-5; clone_size: few; d_call: .; j_call: TRBJ1-1; cdr3_nt: TGTGCCAGCAGAACAACCTGGGGAGGGAACACTGAAGCTTTCTTT; cdr3_aa: CASRTTWGGNTEAFF
v_call: TRBV10-3; clone_size: few; d_call: TRBD1; j_call: TRBJ1-1; cdr3_nt: TGTGCCATCAGTTCCGCAGGGGGAAACACTGAAGCTTTCTTT; cdr3_aa: CAISSAGGNTEAFF
v_call: TRBV28; clone_size: few; d_call: .; j_call: TRBJ2-5; cdr3_nt: TGTGCCAGCAGTTTCCTCCAGGGAAAGAGCGAGACCCAGTACTTC; cdr3_aa: CASSFLQGKSETQYF
v_call: TRBV25-1; clone_size: few; d_call: .; j_call: TRBJ1-3; cdr3_nt: TGTGCCAGCAGTGAAGCATGGAGAAACACCATATATTTT; cdr3_aa: CASSEAWRNTIYF
v_call: TRBV6-1; clone_size: .; d_call: .; j_call: TRBJ1-1; cdr3_nt: TGTGCCAGCATGTACGACACACTAAAAGCTTTCTTT; cdr3_aa: CASMYDTLKAFF
v_call: TRBV7-6; clone_size: few; d_call: TRBD1; j_call: TRBJ1-2; cdr3_nt: TGTGCCAGCAGCTTATTTCCAAGGGGGCAGGCGGACTATGGCTACACCTTC; cdr3_aa: CASSLFPRGQADYGYTF
v_call: TRBV19; clone_size: few; d_call: .; j_call: TRBJ2-2; cdr3_nt: TGTGCCAGTAGTATAGCCGGATACACGGAGACCGGGGAGCTGTTTTTT; cdr3_aa: CASSIAGYTETGELFF
v_call: TRBV28; clone_size: few; d_call: .; j_call: TRBJ2-7; cdr3_nt: TGTGCCAGCAGTTCAGGACAGATTTTCTACGAGCAGTACTTC; cdr3_aa: CASSSGQIFYEQYF
v_call: TRBV30; clone_size: .; d_call: .; j_call: TRBJ2-5; cdr3_nt: TGTGCCTGGAGTGCCGGGGTCCAAGAGACCCAGTACTTC; cdr3_aa: CAWSAGVQETQYF